The sequence of this TCR beta chain was determined in a study of blood T cell repertoires in COVID-19. In the study overall: Samples taken during acute and convalescent COVID-19 were collected in the United States, Italy and Spain.

TCRdb keeps only in-frame clones here, not all; method: immunoSEQ multiplex PCR. The table records under 200,000 clones, 84% of them present only once. The germline V gene has CDR1 LNHNV and CDR2 YYDKDF (reference sequence). There are 13 residues in the CDR3. The J segment lost 4 bases and the V segment lost 6 bases, leaving 5 bases of the junction unmatched. Participants, about 18 to 95 years old, spanned approximately 25 US areas. It was within 2 weeks before study entry that exposed participants met a COVID-19 case. Sequencing used PBMCs or T cells enriched from blood (not recorded which). V usage is TRBV15 and J usage is TRBJ1-2, with 7 bases fitting TRBD1. This receptor was obtained from a woman in her thirties who had been exposed to COVID-19. The CDR3 DNA follows: TGTGCCACCAGTACACAGGGGAGCTATGGCTACACCTTC. It specifies CATSTQGSYGYTF.